These T cell receptor beta chains were read from a single sample in a study of HIV-infected patients and healthy controls. TCRdb re-derived calls from the 5' RACE reads in MiXCR, one entry per CDR3 protein. The sample lists about 8,100 distinct CDR3 sequences, approximately 6.1% occurring once. The sample in question was blood, obtained before antiretroviral therapy. The receptors derive from an adult with HIV infection. Both conserved end residues are part of each CDR3. A D gene is named only where the DNA matches it firmly. The size entry is marked missing in some rows and otherwise reads once, few, many or a size class.

D	size	J	V	DNA	CDR3
TRBD1	many	TRBJ1-4	TRBV15	TGTGCCATCAGACAGGGGATTCCCGATGAACTGTTTTTT	CAIRQGIPDELFF
TRBD1	many	TRBJ1-6	TRBV20-1	TGCAGTGCTAGAGACAACCGGGACAGCAATTCACCCCTCCACTTT	CSARDNRDSNSPLHF
TRBD2	many	TRBJ2-1	TRBV9	TGTGCCAGCAGCGTAGGGGACTACTACAATGAGCAGTTCTTC	CASSVGDYYNEQFF
NA	NA	TRBJ1-1	TRBV29-1	TGCAGCGTTGAAGAGGACAGCAGCACTGAAGCTTTCTTT	CSVEEDSSTEAFF
TRBD2	many	TRBJ2-3	TRBV7-2	TGTGCCAGCAGCCAAGGACCCGGGACTAGCATTTCTGATACGCAGTATTTT	CASSQGPGTSISDTQYF
NA	many	TRBJ1-1	TRBV3-1	TGTGCCAGCAGCCAAGATTTAGGCCGATTGAAGGAAGCTTTCTTT	CASSQDLGRLKEAFF
TRBD1	NA	TRBJ2-7	TRBV9	TGTGCCAGCAGCGCCGGACAGGGGATAACCTACGAGCAGTACTTC	CASSAGQGITYEQYF
NA	many	TRBJ2-1	TRBV5-1	TGCGCCAGCAGCCAAAGCACAGCCTCCTACAATGAGCAGTTCTTC	CASSQSTASYNEQFF
NA	few	TRBJ1-1	TRBV20-1	TGCAGTGCTAGTACGTCCCGGAACACTGAAGCTTTCTTT	CSASTSRNTEAFF
TRBD2	many	TRBJ2-2	TRBV5-1	TGCGCCAGCAGCAGGGGACTAGCGAACACCGGGGAGCTGTTTTTT	CASSRGLANTGELFF
NA	many	TRBJ2-3	TRBV9	TGTGCCAGCAGCATAAGCACAGATACGCAGTATTTT	CASSISTDTQYF
NA	medium-sized	TRBJ2-7	TRBV20-1	TGCAGTGCCCGAGGAAGGATTAGCTCCTACGAGCAGTACTTC	CSARGRISSYEQYF
NA	medium-sized	TRBJ2-2	TRBV25-1	TGTGCCAGCAGTGAACTGAACACCGGGGAGCTGTTTTTT	CASSELNTGELFF
NA	many	TRBJ2-2	TRBV30	TGTGCCTGGAGCCGGGACTACACCGGGGAGCTGTTTTTT	CAWSRDYTGELFF
NA	medium-sized	TRBJ1-5	TRBV5-6	TGTGCCAGCACCCTGGGGGGGGGCAATCAGCCCCAGCATTTT	CASTLGGGNQPQHF
NA	medium-sized	TRBJ2-3	TRBV13	TGTGCCAGCAGCTTAGGCTTACGGGGGCCGCGCACAGATACGCAGTATTTT	CASSLGLRGPRTDTQYF
TRBD1	medium-sized	TRBJ1-1	TRBV12-3/TRBV12-4	TGTGCCAGCAGCCCCGGGACAGTCACTGAAGCTTTCTTT	CASSPGTVTEAFF